This entry lists 26 T cell receptor beta chains sequenced from one sample in a study of T cells in tumors after PD-1 blockade. Method: immunoSEQ multiplex PCR; TCRdb's copy keeps in-frame clones and lacks some. The table shows some 25,000 clones, with about 82% occurring only once. Sequenced material: PBMCs, taken after anti-PD-1 treatment. The receptor source for this set is a human donor with basal cell carcinoma.

The V call is TRBV15, the J call TRBJ2-7; D is unclear. The V gene's germline CDR1 is LNHNV and CDR2 YYDKDF (reference sequence). Between the trimmed V and J ends, which lost 0 bases and 7 bases, there was a span of 10 bases. The CDR3 is made up of 13 amino acids. The CDR3 spells CATSRDRYLEQYF. CDR3 in DNA: TGTGCCACCAGCAGAGATCGCTACCTAGAGCAGTACTTC.

The V call is TRBV19, the J call TRBJ2-2; D is tentatively TRBD1 or TRBD2 (5 bases each). CDR1 and CDR2 from the germline V gene are LNHDA and SQIVND (reference sequence). This CDR3 has 15 amino acids. Trimming cost V 6 bases and J 0 bases, with 11 bases left between them. CDR3 sequence reads: CASRMGVANTGELFF. CDR3 DNA sequence: TGTGCCAGTAGGATGGGGGTTGCGAACACCGGGGAGCTGTTTTTT.

The chain combines TRBV25-1 with TRBJ1-1, with 12 nucleotides matching TRBD1. Germline values: CDR1 MGHDK, CDR2 SYGVNS. V lost 7 bases, J lost 6 bases, and 3 bases stayed unmatched. The CDR3 sequence is 13 residues long. Here the CDR3 DNA reads TGTGCCAGCATGGGGACAGGGGGCTCTGAAGCTTTCTTT. It encodes CASMGTGGSEAFF. The variable domain in full, with the rest retrieved from reference TRBV25-1 and TRBJ1-1, is EADIYQTPRYLVIGTGKKITLECSQTMGHDKMYWYQQDPGMELHLIHYSYGVNSTEKGDLSSESTVSRIRTEHFPLTLESARPSHTSQYLCASMGTGGSEAFFGQGTRLTVV.

This clone appeared a few times. This rearrangement joins TRBV29-1 to TRBJ1-6, with D possibly matching TRBD1 (5 bases). V dropped 7 bases and J dropped 11 bases, with 18 bases sitting between them. Germline CDR1 reads SQVTM; CDR2 reads ANQGSEA. CDR3 length: 13 residues. CDR3 protein: CSASQGLGTPLHF. The CDR3, as DNA: TGCAGCGCCTCCCAGGGCCTAGGGACACCCCTCCACTTT.

In this sample, this clone turned up once. This chain uses TRBV7-9 with TRBJ1-5; D unresolved. Germline V gene sequence: CDR1 SEHNR, CDR2 FQNEAQ (reference sequence). The CDR3 consists of 13 residues. The V gene lost 1 base and the J gene lost 6 bases, with 7 bases spanning the gap. CDR3 DNA: TGTGCCAGCAGCTTAGGAGGGTTTCAGCCCCAGCATTTT. Amino acids: CASSLGGFQPQHF.

The chain uses TRBV9 and TRBJ1-3; no clear D gene. This CDR3 contains 14 residues. The ends were cut back, 4 bases at V and 2 bases at J, with 10 bases in the middle. Germline CDR1 is SGDLS and CDR2 is YYNGEE. The CDR3 DNA reads TGTGCCAGCAGCCCGAGGGCAGCTGGAAACACCATATATTTT. Its translation: CASSPRAAGNTIYF.

The chain combines TRBV6-6 with TRBJ1-5; D is perhaps TRBD1 (6 bases). Germline CDR1 MNHNY, CDR2 SVGAGI (reference sequence). Deletions cut 0 bases from V and 9 bases from J, with 18 bases between. This CDR3 is built from 16 residues. CDR3 in DNA: TGTGCCAGCAGTTACTCGCGGACAGTGAGTTTACGGCCCCAGCATTTT. Encoded protein: CASSYSRTVSLRPQHF.

The gene calls are TRBV19 and TRBJ1-5, with TRBD1 as a possible D gene (6 bases). Trimming took 3 bases from V and 6 from J, leaving 18 bases between them. This CDR3 is 16 amino acids long. Germline lookup yields CDR1 LNHDA and CDR2 SQIVND (reference sequence). The CDR3 spells CASSIGRGSYGQPQHF. The CDR3 region has the DNA TGTGCCAGTAGTATTGGTAGGGGGAGCTATGGTCAGCCCCAGCATTTT.

This chain connects TRBV2 to TRBJ2-7; the match to TRBD1 covers 7 bases. The CDR3 is 15 amino acids. Germline CDR1 is SNHLY and CDR2 is FYNNEI. V shed 4 bases, J shed 2 bases, and the junction held 8 bases outside the gene matches. The CDR3 DNA reads as TGTGCCAGCAGTGCCGGGACAGACAAAACCTACGAGCAGTACTTC. As protein: CASSAGTDKTYEQYF.

This clone has just a few counts. CDR3 sequence: CASSQVRGGEQYF. The CDR3 coding sequence is TGTGCCAGCAGCCAAGTCAGGGGTGGTGAGCAGTACTTC. J is TRBJ2-7 and V is TRBV14; perhaps TRBD1 as D (6 bases). Germline CDR1 and CDR2: SGHDN and FVKESK. CDR3 length: 13 residues. Trimming pared 1 base from V and 7 bases from J, leaving 11 bases between.

The chain uses TRBV19 and TRBJ1-1; D may be TRBD1 (6 bases). Germline V gene data show CDR1 as LNHDA and CDR2 as SQIVND (reference sequence). CDR3 size: 15 residues. V was cut by 1 base and J by 0 bases, with 9 bases left in between. This CDR3 is CASSIGGPMNTEAFF. The CDR3 DNA follows: TGTGCCAGTAGTATAGGGGGGCCTATGAACACTGAAGCTTTCTTT.

V is TRBV3-1 (or the pseudogene TRBV3-2) and J is TRBJ2-3, with 7 bases that match TRBD2. The CDR3 is made up of 11 amino acids. Trimming cost V 2 bases and J 11 bases; bases outside gene matches: 1. Germline V gene data show CDR1 as LGHDT and CDR2 as YNNKEL (reference sequence). The CDR3, as DNA: TGTGCCAGCAGCCAATGGGGGGGGCAGTATTTT. Protein: CASSQWGGQYF.

The V gene is TRBV19, the J gene TRBJ1-1; TRBD1 matches 7 bases. Per germline, CDR1 LNHDA and CDR2 SQIVND (reference sequence). The junction had 6 bases not matched to a gene; V was cut back by 8 bases and J by 6 bases. The CDR3 runs to 12 residues. DNA of the CDR3: TGTGCCAGTTGGAGGGACAGAGCTGAAGCTTTCTTT. Its protein product is CASWRDRAEAFF.

The chain has TRBV5-1 and TRBJ1-1; D is uncertain. CDR3 length: 14 residues. Germline V gene lookup returns CDR1 SGHRS and CDR2 YFSETQ. Trimming removed 6 bases from V and 0 bases from J, with 12 bases in between. CDR3 coding DNA: TGCGCCAGCATGGATCCAGGAATGAACACTGAAGCTTTCTTT. It codes for CASMDPGMNTEAFF.

The chain has TRBV15 and TRBJ2-2, with D tentatively TRBD1 or TRBD2 (6 bases each). The CDR3 length is 16 residues. With 1 base removed from V and 0 bases from J, the gap between germline ends came to 9 bases. Germline V lookup: CDR1 LNHNV, CDR2 YYDKDF (reference sequence). The CDR3 DNA reads as TGTGCCACCAGCAGAGGGGGGGCTACGAACACCGGGGAGCTGTTTTTT. Amino acid sequence: CATSRGGATNTGELFF.

The genes are TRBV19 and TRBJ1-5; 7 nucleotides align to TRBD1. The CDR3 covers 16 residues. V shed 2 bases, J shed 1 base, and the junction held 5 bases outside the gene matches. In germline, CDR1 is LNHDA, CDR2 SQIVND (reference sequence). CDR3 region: CASSIPQGISNQPQHF. The CDR3 DNA sequence: TGTGCCAGTAGTATACCACAGGGGATCAGCAATCAGCCCCAGCATTTT.

The rearrangement uses TRBV30 and TRBJ1-3, with a tentative D call TRBD1 (5 bases). Germline CDR1 reads GTSNPN; CDR2 reads SVGIG (reference sequence). CDR3 length: 10 residues. The V end lost 5 bases, the J end lost 8 bases, and 7 bases lay between the germline ends. The CDR3 sequence: CAWGAHTIYF. In nucleotides, the CDR3 is TGTGCCTGGGGGGCACACACCATATATTTT.

The chain joins TRBV12-3 or TRBV12-4 to TRBJ2-2; no definite D call. There are 13 residues in the CDR3. Between the trimmed V and J ends, which lost 3 bases and 4 bases, there was a span of 6 bases. The CDR3: CASSFSPTGELFF. CDR3 coding DNA: TGTGCCAGCAGTTTCTCCCCCACCGGGGAGCTGTTTTTT.

The V call is TRBV5-5, the J call TRBJ2-1; possible D gene TRBD2, 6 bases. The germline gives CDR1 SGHKS, CDR2 YYEKEE (reference sequence). Trimming shortened V by 0 bases and J by 2 bases, and 9 bases separated the two germline ends. The CDR3 is 15 amino acids. The CDR3 sequence is CASSLGLGPYNEQFF. CDR3 coding DNA: TGTGCCAGCAGCTTGGGACTAGGTCCCTACAATGAGCAGTTCTTC. Drawing the rest from reference TRBV5-5 and TRBJ2-1, the complete variable domain is DAGVTQSPTHLIKTRGQQVTLRCSPISGHKSVSWYQQVLGQGPQFIFQYYEKEERGRGNFPDRFSARQFPNYSSELNVNALLLGDSALYLCASSLGLGPYNEQFFGPGTRLTVL.

CDR3 sequence: CAWKESLTQFF. In DNA form, the CDR3 reads TGTGCCTGGAAGGAGTCCCTAACACAGTTCTTC. The rearrangement links TRBV30 to TRBJ2-1; D gene unclear. V was shortened by 4 bases and J by 13 bases, with 14 bases between the two germline ends. Germline lookup yields CDR1 GTSNPN and CDR2 SVGIG (reference sequence). This CDR3 is built from 11 residues.

The chain combines TRBV5-8 with TRBJ2-3; D not certain. Germline V CDR1 and CDR2: SGHTS, YDEGEE. Trimming removed 4 bases at V and 7 bases at J, with 13 bases between. The CDR3 sequence is 13 residues long. In DNA form, the CDR3 reads TGTGCCAGCAGCCTCCCGTCTCACCATACGCAGTATTTT. Translating gives CASSLPSHHTQYF. Looking up the rest from reference TRBV5-8 and TRBJ2-3 gives the full variable domain: EAGVTQSPTHLIKTRGQQATLRCSPISGHTSVYWYQQALGLGLQFLLWYDEGEERNRGNFPPRFSGRQFPNYSSELNVNALELEDSALYLCASSLPSHHTQYFGPGTRLTVL.

This chain uses TRBV5-5 with TRBJ1-1, with 8 bases lining up with TRBD1. CDR3 length: 13 residues. Losses at the gene ends were 6 bases for V and 11 bases for J; bases not matched to a gene: 12. CDR1 is SGHKS, CDR2 YYEKEE, per germline (reference sequence). DNA of the CDR3: TGTGCCAGCATCCCGGCGGGGCAGGGGGCTGCTTTCTTT. This sequence encodes CASIPAGQGAAFF.

This clone has only a few counts. The rearrangement uses TRBV6-6 and TRBJ1-3; weak D call: TRBD1 (6 bases). This CDR3 has 14 residues. CDR1 MNHNY and CDR2 SVGAGI come from the germline V gene (reference sequence). V lost 2 bases and J 1 base, leaving 6 bases between the germline ends. In DNA form, the CDR3 reads TGTGCCAGCAGTTACGGACAGTCTGGAAACACCATATATTTT. This encodes CASSYGQSGNTIYF.

The V call is TRBV10-2, the J call TRBJ2-7; 7 bases line up with TRBD1. The CDR3 has 14 amino acids. V trimming: 4 bases; J trimming: 2 bases; junction bases outside the gene matches: 5. The germline V gene has CDR1 WSHSY and CDR2 SAAADI. This CDR3 is CASSAYRGPYEQYF. CDR3 coding DNA: TGCGCCAGCAGTGCATACAGGGGACCCTACGAGCAGTACTTC.

This chain joins TRBV5-4 and TRBJ1-1; 9 bases line up with TRBD1. Unmatched junction bases numbered 8, after V lost 4 bases and J lost 1 base. The CDR3 length is 16 residues. Germline assignment: CDR1 SGHNT and CDR2 YYREEE (reference sequence). The CDR3 sequence: CASSGVRTGANTEAFF. The CDR3 DNA follows: TGTGCCAGCAGCGGGGTCAGGACAGGGGCGAACACTGAAGCTTTCTTT.

CDR3 region: CASASGRGFGQPQHF. The CDR3 nucleotides are TGTGCCAGCGCCTCCGGGAGGGGTTTCGGTCAGCCCCAGCATTTT. The chain uses TRBV6-5 and TRBJ1-5, with D possibly being TRBD1 (5 bases). The V gene's germline CDR1 is MNHEY and CDR2 SVGAGI. V dropped 8 bases and J dropped 6 bases, with 20 bases sitting between them. The CDR3 spans 15 residues.